One and the same sample provided the 18 T cell receptor beta chains below, sequenced in a study of blood T cell repertoires in COVID-19. The method was immunoSEQ multiplex PCR; TCRdb's version includes in-frame clones alone and lacks a portion of them. This sample has approximately 77,000 clones, with around nine tenths found just once. The specimen sequenced was peripheral blood. These receptors came from a man aged 50-59 years with active COVID-19.

This clone was seen a handful of times. V gene TRBV19 combines with J gene TRBJ1-5, with D uncertain. The CDR3 has 11 amino acids. The germline V gene has CDR1 LNHDA and CDR2 SQIVND (reference sequence). Trimming took 2 bases from V and 11 from J, leaving 7 bases between them. The CDR3 reads CASSIREAQHF. The CDR3 nucleotides read TGTGCCAGTAGTATAAGGGAGGCCCAGCATTTT. Supplemented by reference TRBV19 and TRBJ1-5, the full variable domain reads DGGITQSPKYLFRKEGQNVTLSCEQNLNHDAMYWYRQDPGQGLRLIYYSQIVNDFQKGDIAEGYSVSREKKESFPLTVTSAQKNPTAFYLCASSIREAQHFGDGTRLSIL.

J is TRBJ2-7 and V is TRBV7-9, with D tentatively TRBD2 (5 bases). Trimming shortened V by 5 bases and J by 4 bases, and 21 bases separated the two germline ends. This CDR3 comprises 16 residues. Germline CDR1 and CDR2: SEHNR and FQNEAQ (reference sequence). CDR3 sequence: CASSPPGPRRMYEQYF. The CDR3 region has the DNA TGTGCCAGCAGCCCGCCGGGCCCCAGGAGGATGTACGAGCAGTACTTC.

The genes are TRBV18 and TRBJ1-3; D is possibly TRBD1 (5 bases). The V gene's germline CDR1 is KGHSH and CDR2 LQKENI. The CDR3 covers 15 residues. The V and J ends lost 4 bases and 0 bases respectively, with 10 bases between them. CDR3 region: CASSHTGDSGNTIYF. CDR3 in DNA: TGTGCCAGCTCACATACAGGTGACTCTGGAAACACCATATATTTT.

This chain links TRBV15 with TRBJ1-1, with D uncertain. The CDR3 covers 13 residues. Germline CDR1 and CDR2: LNHNV and YYDKDF (reference sequence). The ends were cut back, 3 bases at V and 0 bases at J, with 5 bases in the middle. The CDR3 DNA follows: TGTGCCACCAGCAGCCCCATGAACACTGAAGCTTTCTTT. This encodes CATSSPMNTEAFF. Filled out from reference TRBV15 and TRBJ1-1, the complete variable domain reads DAMVIQNPRYQVTQFGKPVTLSCSQTLNHNVMYWYQQKSSQAPKLLFHYYDKDFNNEADTPDNFQSRRPNTSFCFLDIRSPGLGDTAMYLCATSSPMNTEAFFGQGTRLTVV.

V is TRBV24-1 and J is TRBJ2-7; TRBD2 agrees at 15 bases. The trim removed 2 bases at V and 5 bases at J, leaving 3 bases unmatched. The CDR3 is 16 amino acids. CDR1 KGHDR and CDR2 SFDVKD come from the germline V gene. The CDR3: CATSDSGTSGRNEQYF. CDR3 sequence (DNA): TGTGCCACCAGTGATTCCGGGACTAGCGGGAGGAACGAGCAGTACTTC.

The rearrangement joins TRBV4-1 to TRBJ2-3; TRBD2 aligns across 7 bases. The V segment lost 1 base and the J segment 0 bases; nucleotides outside the gene matches: 4. The CDR3 sequence is 16 residues long. CDR1 and CDR2 (germline): MGHRA, YSYEKL. The CDR3 DNA follows: TGCGCCAGCAGCCAAGTGGTTAGCGGGAGCACAGATACGCAGTATTTT. Protein product: CASSQVVSGSTDTQYF.

The rearrangement joins TRBV12-3 or TRBV12-4 to TRBJ2-5; the D gene is possibly TRBD2 (5 bases). Between the trimmed V and J ends, which lost 3 bases and 9 bases, there was a span of 11 bases. CDR3 size: 12 residues. CDR3 sequence reads: CASSFRGDAQYF. The CDR3 DNA is TGTGCCAGCAGTTTTCGGGGAGATGCCCAGTACTTC.

The V gene is TRBV24-1, the J gene TRBJ1-2; 7 bases agree with TRBD1. The CDR3 is 14 residues long. V lost 0 bases, J lost 7 bases, and 4 bases stayed unmatched. Germline CDR1 is KGHDR and CDR2 is SFDVKD. Written as DNA, the CDR3 is TGTGCCACCAGTGATTTGACGACAGGGAGTGGCTACACCTTC. Its protein product is CATSDLTTGSGYTF.

CDR3 sequence (DNA): TGTGCCAGCTCCGGAGGGGGCGCCTACGAGCAGTACTTC. It is translated as CASSGGGAYEQYF. The chain recombines TRBV18 with TRBJ2-7; a possible D gene is TRBD1 (7 bases). Trimming stripped 6 bases from V and 2 bases from J, with 11 bases between. Germline V gene lookup returns CDR1 KGHSH and CDR2 LQKENI. The CDR3 extends over 13 amino acids.

CDR3 sequence (DNA): TGTGCCAGCAGCTTAGCGGGCGCCTACGAGCAGTACTTC. It translates to CASSLAGAYEQYF. This chain links TRBV7-9 with TRBJ2-7; D ambiguous. V lost 0 bases to trimming and J lost 2 bases, with 5 bases between them. Germline V CDR1 and CDR2: SEHNR, FQNEAQ (reference sequence). The CDR3 length is 13 residues.

V usage is TRBV9 and J usage is TRBJ2-3, with 10 bases matching TRBD2. CDR1 SGDLS and CDR2 YYNGEE come from the germline V gene. The CDR3 has 16 residues. Trimming cost V 4 bases and J 3 bases; bases outside gene matches: 8. CDR3 region: CASSPRTSGLTDTQYF. In DNA form, the CDR3 reads TGTGCCAGCAGCCCCCGGACTAGCGGACTAACAGATACGCAGTATTTT.

The chain combines TRBV7-8 with TRBJ2-7; D is perhaps TRBD1 (6 bases). Looked up from germline, CDR1 is SGHVS and CDR2 is FQNEAQ. The CDR3 is 13 residues long. V lost 6 bases to trimming and J lost 5 bases, with 14 bases between them. The CDR3, as DNA: TGTGCCAGCAGTAGGGGGAGAGTGGACGAGCAGTACTTC. It specifies CASSRGRVDEQYF.

This clone showed up just once. The chain uses TRBV6-5 and TRBJ1-2, with a possible D match to TRBD1 (6 bases). Looked up from germline, CDR1 is MNHEY and CDR2 is SVGAGI. The CDR3 is made up of 14 amino acids. V shed 10 bases and J shed 6 bases, with 21 bases lying between them. CDR3 region: CATSRTGKGDGYTF. DNA for the CDR3: TGTGCCACCTCAAGGACCGGCAAGGGGGATGGCTACACCTTC.

The chain joins TRBV10-3 to TRBJ1-5, with 7 bases identical to TRBD1. V dropped 7 bases and J dropped 4; count of bases not matched to a gene: 7. In germline, CDR1 is ENHRY, CDR2 SYGVKD. The CDR3 is 14 amino acids. The CDR3 sequence: CAIKEAGGNQPQHF. DNA of the CDR3: TGTGCCATCAAAGAGGCAGGGGGGAATCAGCCCCAGCATTTT.

The chain is built from TRBV14 and TRBJ1-4; tentative D call: TRBD1 (5 bases). The CDR3 contains 12 residues. Germline CDR1 and CDR2: SGHDN and FVKESK. With 4 bases removed from V and 8 bases from J, the gap between germline ends came to 8 bases. The CDR3 here is CASSPQGEKLFF. The CDR3 bases are TGTGCCAGCAGCCCGCAGGGAGAAAAACTGTTTTTT.

This clone has at least ten counts. V usage is TRBV3-1 (or the pseudogene TRBV3-2) and J usage is TRBJ1-6; 10 nucleotides agree with TRBD1. V lost 3 bases to trimming and J lost 11 bases; unmatched junction nucleotides: 7. From germline, CDR1 is LGHDT and CDR2 YNNKEL (reference sequence). CDR3 length equals 15 residues. CDR3 in DNA: TGTGCCAGCAGCCAGACAGGGGGCGTTGGGACACCCCTCCACTTT. This gives the protein CASSQTGGVGTPLHF.

The genes are TRBV28 and TRBJ2-3; perhaps TRBD1 as D (6 bases). This CDR3 spans 16 amino acids. Germline V gives CDR1 MDHEN, CDR2 SYDVKM. V was shortened by 6 bases and J by 5 bases, with 21 bases between the two germline ends. CDR3 in amino acids: CASSNSNREKRDTQYF. In DNA form, the CDR3 reads TGTGCCAGCAGCAACTCCAACAGGGAGAAAAGAGATACGCAGTATTTT.

V gene TRBV2 combines with J gene TRBJ2-2; 10 bases are shared with TRBD2. Losses at the gene ends were 2 bases for V and 7 bases for J; bases not matched to a gene: 4. Germline CDR1 reads SNHLY; CDR2 reads FYNNEI. The CDR3 spans 15 residues. CDR3 coding DNA: TGTGCCAGCAGTGAATCTAGCGGGGGTAACGGGGAGCTGTTTTTT. Translation: CASSESSGGNGELFF.